This T cell receptor beta chain was captured in a study of identical twins. This clonotype was seen ten or more times. Template switching, a step in the protocol, added a universal primer site, and cDNA carried unique molecular identifiers. Each CDR3 protein gets one entry after TCRdb re-called the 5' RACE reads with MiXCR. The data show some 96,000 distinct CDR3 sequences, 5.5% to 7% seen once. The germline gives CDR1 SGHRS, CDR2 YFSETQ. This CDR3 spans 16 amino acids. The V gene lost 1 base and the J gene lost 1 base, with 11 bases spanning the gap. Sequenced input: memory T cells sorted from blood. This clonotype was obtained from a woman between 50 and 59 years old in good health. The V call is TRBV5-1, the J call TRBJ2-2; the D call may be TRBD1 or TRBD2 (5 bases each). The CDR3 loop reads CASSLSGTQNTGELFF. The CDR3 coding sequence is TGCGCCAGCAGCTTGAGTGGGACGCAGAACACCGGGGAGCTGTTTTTT. Full variable domain (rest looked up from reference TRBV5-1 and TRBJ2-2): KAGVTQTPRYLIKTRGQQVTLSCSPISGHRSVSWYQQTPGQGLQFLFEYFSETQRNKGNFPGRFSGRQFSNSRSEMNVSTLELGDSALYLCASSLSGTQNTGELFFGEGSRLTVL.